These 9 T cell receptor beta chains were all obtained from the same sample, sequenced in a study of T cell responses to AZD1222 COVID-19 vaccine. The protocol was immunoSEQ multiplex PCR, while the TCRdb copy is restricted to in-frame clones and leaves out a portion. The table includes 150,000 to 200,000 clones, around 90% detected once. Sample: peripheral blood, taken on day 0 of AZD1222 vaccination. All receptors come from an adult in good health.

The chain combines TRBV6-6 with TRBJ1-2; perhaps TRBD1 as D (6 bases). The length of the CDR3 is 18 residues. The V end lost 5 bases, the J end lost 4 bases, and 26 bases lay between the germline ends. CDR1 and CDR2 from the germline V gene are MNHNY and SVGAGI (reference sequence). The CDR3 DNA sequence: TGTGCCAGCAGTCGAGGGCCCAATTCTCGGGGGCTTGGCTATGGCTACACCTTC. Translation: CASSRGPNSRGLGYGYTF.

The chain combines TRBV5-6 with TRBJ2-7; no clear D. V was shortened by 1 base and J by 2 bases, with 13 bases between the two germline ends. The CDR3 contains 15 residues. The germline V gene has CDR1 SGHDT and CDR2 YYEEEE. DNA for the CDR3: TGTGCCAGCAGCTTGTTGGGCCAGCGACCCTACGAGCAGTACTTC. Protein product: CASSLLGQRPYEQYF.

The chain joins TRBV27 to TRBJ1-2; TRBD1 matches 10 bases. Trimming at V came to 4 bases and at J to 6 bases, leaving 2 bases not matched to a gene. The CDR3 extends over 13 amino acids. Germline-derived CDR1 and CDR2 are MNHEY and SMNVEV (reference sequence). CDR3 sequence: CASSWGQGNGYTF. CDR3 in DNA: TGTGCCAGCAGTTGGGGACAGGGGAATGGCTACACCTTC.

The V and J genes are TRBV7-2 and TRBJ1-2; no clear D. The CDR3 is made up of 14 amino acids. Trimming removed 3 bases from V and 5 bases from J, with 13 bases in between. CDR1 is SGHTA, CDR2 FQGNSA, per germline. CDR3 DNA sequence: TGTGCCAGCAGCTTTCAGTCAGTTCTTTATGGCTACACCTTC. Its protein is CASSFQSVLYGYTF. Combining the CDR3 with reference TRBV7-2 and TRBJ1-2 gives the whole variable domain GAGVSQSPSNKVTEKGKDVELRCDPISGHTALYWYRQSLGQGLEFLIYFQGNSAPDKSGLPSDRFSAERTGGSVSTLTIQRTQQEDSAVYLCASSFQSVLYGYTFGSGTRLTVV.

V usage is TRBV5-5 and J usage is TRBJ2-2; 7 bases are a match to TRBD2. CDR1 SGHKS and CDR2 YYEKEE come from the germline V gene (reference sequence). The CDR3 has 16 residues. J was trimmed by 2 bases and V by 0 bases; bases with no gene match: 4. CDR3 bases: TGTGCCAGCAGCTTGGAGTCTAGCGGAAACACCGGGGAGCTGTTTTTT. This codes for CASSLESSGNTGELFF.

The CDR3 coding sequence is TGTGCCAGCAGTCTCGGACCTTCGGGAACTGAAGCTTTCTTT. It specifies CASSLGPSGTEAFF. This chain joins TRBV6-4 and TRBJ1-1; D gene uncertain. V lost 5 bases to trimming and J lost 5 bases, with 15 bases between them. The germline V gene encodes CDR1 MRHNA and CDR2 SNTAGT. The CDR3 contains 14 residues.

This chain joins TRBV30 and TRBJ1-1; no clear D gene. The germline CDR1 and CDR2 sequences are GTSNPN and SVGIG (reference sequence). Trimming stripped 0 bases from V and 7 bases from J, with 9 bases between. The CDR3 runs to 12 residues. The CDR3 loop is CAWSVIAGEAFF. CDR3 DNA: TGTGCCTGGAGTGTAATAGCCGGTGAAGCTTTCTTT.

This clone was recorded only once. J is TRBJ1-2 and V is TRBV4-1, with TRBD1 identical over 10 bases. V shed 1 base and J 7 bases; nucleotides not matched to a gene: 15. The CDR3 has 18 amino acids. Germline CDR1 is MGHRA and CDR2 is YSYEKL. CDR3 bases: TGCGCCAGCAGCCAAGGACAGGGGGCACCTCTCAGGGTCGGTGGCTACACCTTC. Its translation: CASSQGQGAPLRVGGYTF.

This clone was detected once. This chain links TRBV5-5 with TRBJ2-3; TRBD2 aligns across 9 bases. The CDR3 spans 16 residues. The V segment lost 4 bases and the J segment 4 bases; nucleotides outside the gene matches: 10. Per the germline V gene, CDR1 is SGHKS and CDR2 is YYEKEE (reference sequence). CDR3 loop: CASSRGGTSRADTQYF. CDR3 nucleotide sequence: TGTGCCAGCAGCCGCGGTGGGACTAGCCGGGCAGATACGCAGTATTTT.